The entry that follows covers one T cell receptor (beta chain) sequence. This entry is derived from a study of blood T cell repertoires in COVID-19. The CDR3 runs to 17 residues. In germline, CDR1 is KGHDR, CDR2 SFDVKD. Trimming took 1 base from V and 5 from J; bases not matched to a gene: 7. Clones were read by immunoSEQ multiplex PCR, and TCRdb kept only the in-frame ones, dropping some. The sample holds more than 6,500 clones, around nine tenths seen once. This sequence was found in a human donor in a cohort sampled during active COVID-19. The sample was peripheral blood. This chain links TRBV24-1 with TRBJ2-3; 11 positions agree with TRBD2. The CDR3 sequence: CATSDFPWGTSGDTQYF. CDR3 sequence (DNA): TGTGCCACCAGTGATTTCCCCTGGGGGACTAGCGGAGATACGCAGTATTTT.